This T cell receptor beta chain was retrieved from a study of cytomegalovirus exposure and HLA in healthy donors. Study-level background: From HLA-typed donors, an early data release held some 80 million unique TCRs.

This clone was recorded a few times. The PCR employed 60 Vbeta primers together with 13 Jbeta primers. Measured with immunoSEQ multiplex PCR; TCRdb has only the in-frame clones, and not every one. The table has 180,000 or so clones, 9.5% seen once. This CDR3 spans 14 amino acids. CDR1 and CDR2 (germline): MNHEY, SVGAGI. Trimming took 5 bases from V and 4 from J; bases not matched to a gene: 7. The sample comprised PBMCs. The chain recombines TRBV6-5 with TRBJ1-2; 7 bases are a match to TRBD1. The origin of this receptor is a woman aged 25 to 45 in good health and CMV-seropositive. CDR3 sequence reads: CASSPPDRVYGYTF. The CDR3 coding sequence is TGTGCCAGCAGTCCCCCCGACAGGGTCTATGGCTACACCTTC.